This T cell receptor (beta chain) was documented in a study of control samples from healthy donors and cancer patients. The ends were cut back, 3 bases at V and 10 bases at J, with 13 bases in the middle. This CDR3 comprises 13 residues. In germline, CDR1 is LGHNA, CDR2 YSLEER. Clones were sequenced by immunoSEQ multiplex PCR, and TCRdb holds only the in-frame ones, with some missing. The sample lists 90,000 or so clones; roughly 83% were seen once. The J gene is TRBJ2-1, the V gene TRBV4-3; no definite D call. The clonotype comes from a man between 65 and 85 years old with lung cancer. What was sequenced was PBMCs. The CDR3 reads CASSHLVSGEQFF. CDR3 bases: TGCGCCAGCAGCCACCTGGTCTCCGGCGAGCAGTTCTTC.